The sample holds many counts of the clone carrying this TCR beta chain. Its antigen is not known. A single record per CDR3 protein comes from TCRdb applying MiXCR to the 5' RACE reads. The table has about 240,000 distinct CDR3 sequences, roughly 8.6% seen once. These data come from a study of CD8 T cells in ankylosing spondylitis. Study results and limitations: A TCR beta motif of about eight highly homologous variants seemed to mark ankylosing spondylitis blood.

V was shortened by 3 bases and J by 4 bases, with 13 bases between the two germline ends. CDR3 length equals 14 residues. CDR1 DFQATT and CDR2 SNEGSKA come from the germline V gene (reference sequence). Sequenced input: blood, either unsorted or a sorted T cell fraction (not recorded which). The sequence came from a male donor with ankylosing spondylitis or in good health (not recorded which). The chain uses TRBV20-1 and TRBJ1-5; D remains ambiguous. The CDR3 loop is CSARPGHLNQPQHF. DNA for the CDR3: TGCAGTGCTAGGCCGGGCCATCTTAATCAGCCCCAGCATTTT.